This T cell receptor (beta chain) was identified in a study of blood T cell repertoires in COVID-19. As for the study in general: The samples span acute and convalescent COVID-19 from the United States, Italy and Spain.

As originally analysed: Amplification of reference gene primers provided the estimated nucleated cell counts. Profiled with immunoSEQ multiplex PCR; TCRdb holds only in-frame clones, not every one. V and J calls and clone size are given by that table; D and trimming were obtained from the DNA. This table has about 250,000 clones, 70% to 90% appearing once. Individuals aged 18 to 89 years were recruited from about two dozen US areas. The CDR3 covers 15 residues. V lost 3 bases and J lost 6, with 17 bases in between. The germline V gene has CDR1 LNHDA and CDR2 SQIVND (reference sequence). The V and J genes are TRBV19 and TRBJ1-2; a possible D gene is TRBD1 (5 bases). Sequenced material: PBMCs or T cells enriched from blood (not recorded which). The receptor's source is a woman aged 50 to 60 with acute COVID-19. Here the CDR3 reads CASSMNRQRVDGYTF. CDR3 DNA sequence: TGTGCCAGTAGTATGAACCGACAGCGTGTCGATGGCTACACCTTC.